The 10 T cell receptor beta chains listed next were all sequenced from one sample in a study of blood T cells in healthy people across ages. Primed by a sample-barcoded 5' primer and a J-beta primer mix, a second PCR proceeded for about 7 to 11 cycles. TCRdb analysed the 5' RACE reads with MiXCR anew, one entry per CDR3 protein. The repertoire holds fewer than 2,000,000 distinct CDR3 sequences, with more than 35% as singletons. Source material: blood. Receptors originate from a human donor in good health.

The rearrangement joins TRBV20-1 to TRBJ2-1, with no clear D. This CDR3 region has 12 residues. The V and J ends lost 5 bases and 8 bases respectively, with 13 bases between them. CDR1 and CDR2 from the germline V gene are DFQATT and SNEGSKA (reference sequence). The CDR3 DNA sequence: TGCAGTGCTGGAGTTTGGTGGGATGAGCAGTTCTTC. Protein: CSAGVWWDEQFF.

The CDR3, as DNA: TGTGCCAGCAGCGAAACAGGGGAGAGCTATGGCTACACCTTC. Translated, it gives CASSETGESYGYTF. The chain carries TRBV7-3 and TRBJ1-2; TRBD1 aligns across 7 bases. Trimming removed 5 bases from V and 4 bases from J; junction bases left unmatched: 7. CDR3 length: 14 residues. From germline, CDR1 is SGHTA and CDR2 FQGTGA.

This clonotype was seen ten or more times. The chain joins TRBV12-3 or TRBV12-4 to TRBJ2-5; 7 bases are shared with TRBD1. V dropped 5 bases and J dropped 3; count of bases not matched to a gene: 3. This CDR3 has 13 residues. The CDR3: CASSPGTEETQYF. CDR3 sequence (DNA): TGTGCCAGCAGTCCCGGGACAGAAGAGACCCAGTACTTC.

This clonotype showed up many times. The chain recombines TRBV4-3 with TRBJ2-7; D possibly uses TRBD1 or TRBD2 (5 bases each). V lost 5 bases, J lost 6 bases, and 23 bases lay in between. The germline gives CDR1 LGHNA, CDR2 YSLEER. This CDR3 region has 16 residues. In DNA, the CDR3 is TGCGCCAGCAGCGGTTCTCGGGACGGGTATACCAGCGAGCAGTACTTC. Amino acids: CASSGSRDGYTSEQYF.

DNA for the CDR3: TGCAGTGCCGTGACTAGCGGGGGACCCACAGATACGCAGTATTTT. It translates to CSAVTSGGPTDTQYF. The chain carries TRBV20-1 and TRBJ2-3; 12 nucleotides agree with TRBD2. V shed 6 bases and J 2 bases; nucleotides not matched to a gene: 6. In germline, CDR1 is DFQATT, CDR2 SNEGSKA (reference sequence). This CDR3 contains 15 residues.

This chain links TRBV7-2 with TRBJ2-1; D possibly corresponds to TRBD1 (8 bases). The J call could be wrong; TRBJ2-7 is a better fit for the DNA end. CDR3 length: 15 residues. Germline V gene data show CDR1 as SGHTA and CDR2 as FQGNSA. CDR3 residues: CASSAHRGGLGEQYF. DNA for the CDR3: TGTGCCAGCAGTGCCCACAGGGGGGGCCTAGGAGAGCAGTACTTC.

CDR3 sequence: CSVEDLWPGSYTF. The CDR3 DNA sequence: TGCAGCGTTGAAGATCTTTGGCCCGGGAGCTACACCTTC. The chain uses TRBV29-1 and TRBJ1-2; no definite D call. V was clipped by 0 bases and J by 9 bases, with 14 bases between them. The CDR3 contains 13 residues. CDR1 and CDR2 from the germline V gene are SQVTM and ANQGSEA.

This clonotype was counted between two and nine times. The gene calls are TRBV11-2 and TRBJ1-4; 9 positions agree with TRBD1. Germline CDR1 SGHAT, CDR2 FQNNGV. The CDR3 is made up of 15 amino acids. J gave up 7 bases and V 4 bases, and 7 bases lay outside the gene matches. CDR3 loop: CASSSGDRDGEKLFF. The CDR3 DNA is TGTGCCAGCAGCTCAGGGGACAGGGACGGTGAAAAACTGTTTTTT.

In its sample, this clonotype was seen a few times. The chain has TRBV29-1 and TRBJ2-7; 10 nucleotides match TRBD1. Germline loops: CDR1 SQVTM, CDR2 ANQGSEA. The CDR3 loop spans 15 amino acids. Trimming removed 6 bases from V and 5 bases from J; junction bases left unmatched: 13. The CDR3 is CSVMDRGRPNDEQYF. The DNA of the CDR3 is TGCAGCGTCATGGACAGGGGGAGACCCAATGACGAGCAGTACTTC.

As DNA, the CDR3 is TGCAGTGCCCCGCGGGGATCCTCTAATGAGCAGTTCTTC. This gives the protein CSAPRGSSNEQFF. The chain couples TRBV20-1 to TRBJ2-1; D might be TRBD2 (6 bases). CDR1 is DFQATT and CDR2 is SNEGSKA in the germline V gene (reference sequence). Trimming removed 6 bases at V and 7 bases at J, with 16 bases between. The CDR3 consists of 13 residues.